The 28 T cell receptor beta chains below were found in one sample sequenced in a study of CD8+CD57+ T cells in acquired aplastic anemia. Both TCR beta VDJ combination and CDR3 sequence profiling were carried out. Genomic DNA was the template for this profiling. TCRdb re-derived calls from the reads in MiXCR, one entry per CDR3 protein. The sample gives 100,000 to 120,000 distinct CDR3 sequences, around 49% of which show up once; about 32% is in the top ten. Material: sorted CD4+, CD8+, or CD8+CD57+ T cells (not recorded which) from PBMCs. Every receptor here comes from a human donor in good health, serving as a control.

The chain has TRBV7-3 and TRBJ2-2; TRBD2 might be the D (5 bases). This CDR3 is 13 amino acids long. Germline values: CDR1 SGHTA, CDR2 FQGTGA. Trimming shortened V by 2 bases and J by 5 bases, and 6 bases separated the two germline ends. In DNA, the CDR3 is TGTGCCAGCAGCTTATCGGGGACCGGGGAGCTGTTTTTT. It yields the protein CASSLSGTGELFF.

The sample holds many counts of this clonotype. The chain links TRBV19 to TRBJ1-3, with a tentative D call TRBD1 (5 bases). Germline CDR1 is LNHDA and CDR2 is SQIVND (reference sequence). The CDR3 covers 15 residues. Trimming took off 5 bases at V and 4 bases at J, with 15 bases between the two ends. CDR3 bases: TGTGCCAGTAGTCCCCACCTAGGGGAAGGAAACACCATATATTTT. It yields the protein CASSPHLGEGNTIYF.

The chain couples TRBV5-5 to TRBJ2-7; D call uncertain. Trimming removed 0 bases at V and 0 bases at J, with 7 bases between. Germline lookup yields CDR1 SGHKS and CDR2 YYEKEE (reference sequence). This CDR3 is 14 amino acids long. Here the CDR3 DNA reads TGTGCCAGCAGCTTGGCGATAAGCTCCTACGAGCAGTACTTC. Translated: CASSLAISSYEQYF.

This clonotype showed up just a few times. The chain joins TRBV5-6 to TRBJ1-5, with D perhaps matching TRBD1 (5 bases). Germline CDR1 and CDR2: SGHDT and YYEEEE. The CDR3 is 12 residues long. V lost 2 bases, J lost 7 bases, and 7 bases lay in between. The CDR3, as DNA: TGTGCCAGCAGCTTAGGGGTACAGCCCCAGCATTTT. It is translated as CASSLGVQPQHF.

The chain couples TRBV7-2 to TRBJ1-2; D is unresolved. Germline lookup yields CDR1 SGHTA and CDR2 FQGNSA. The CDR3 sequence is 12 residues long. Trimming removed 0 bases from V and 3 bases from J, with 2 bases in between. The CDR3 region is CASSLAHYGYTF. The CDR3 nucleotides read TGTGCCAGCAGCTTAGCGCACTATGGCTACACCTTC.

This clonotype came up many times. This chain links TRBV29-1 with TRBJ1-2; no reliable D call. The length of the CDR3 is 16 residues. V lost 3 bases and J lost 4, with 21 bases in between. Per germline, CDR1 SQVTM and CDR2 ANQGSEA. Here the CDR3 DNA reads TGCAGCGTTGATTCTAGTTTTAAACGGCCGCCCTATGGCTACACCTTC. The encoded protein is CSVDSSFKRPPYGYTF.

This clonotype was counted ten times or more. The chain carries TRBV18 and TRBJ1-6; possibly TRBD1 for D (5 bases). Trimming stripped 3 bases from V and 8 bases from J, with 14 bases between. CDR1 and CDR2 from the germline V gene are KGHSH and LQKENI. This CDR3 spans 15 amino acids. The CDR3 sequence: CASSPGRDVYSPLHF. The CDR3 DNA sequence: TGTGCCAGCTCACCGGGCAGGGATGTTTATTCACCCCTCCACTTT.

This sequence joins TRBV14 and TRBJ1-2, with D maybe TRBD1 (6 bases). Trimming shortened V by 5 bases and J by 4 bases, and 14 bases separated the two germline ends. The length of the CDR3 is 14 residues. Looked up from germline, CDR1 is SGHDN and CDR2 is FVKESK. CDR3: CASSSGGGAYGYTF. CDR3 nucleotides: TGTGCCAGCAGCTCCGGCGGGGGGGCCTATGGCTACACCTTC.

This clonotype was recorded many times. This chain connects TRBV7-9 to TRBJ2-2; D is unresolved. The length of the CDR3 is 11 residues. The germline V and J ends were trimmed by 3 bases and 7 bases, with 3 bases remaining between them. The germline V gene encodes CDR1 SEHNR and CDR2 FQNEAQ (reference sequence). CDR3: CASSFYGELFF. CDR3 in DNA: TGTGCCAGCAGCTTTTACGGGGAGCTGTTTTTT.

Here the CDR3 DNA reads TGTGCCAGCAGCTTAGGGGGAGGTTCACCCCTCCACTTT. This codes for CASSLGGGSPLHF. V usage is TRBV25-1 and J usage is TRBJ1-6, with D possibly matching TRBD1 (6 bases). The CDR3 covers 13 residues. The germline V gene has CDR1 MGHDK and CDR2 SYGVNS. V shed 6 bases and J shed 9 bases, with 12 bases lying between them.

This clonotype was seen ten or more times. The chain couples TRBV7-2 to TRBJ1-1; 10 nucleotides line up with TRBD1. This CDR3 comprises 14 residues. Germline CDR1 is SGHTA and CDR2 is FQGNSA. V lost 5 bases to trimming and J lost 8 bases; unmatched junction nucleotides: 8. Here the CDR3 reads CASSLTGTGAEAFF. The CDR3 DNA sequence: TGTGCCAGCAGCCTAACCGGGACAGGGGCGGAAGCTTTCTTT.

This clonotype appeared a few times. The chain has TRBV15 and TRBJ2-5, with D possibly TRBD2 on 5 matching bases. V was cut by 8 bases and J by 2 bases, with 15 bases left in between. The CDR3 runs to 14 residues. Germline values: CDR1 LNHNV, CDR2 YYDKDF (reference sequence). The CDR3 protein is CATCEGWGQETQYF. The CDR3, as DNA: TGTGCCACCTGCGAGGGCTGGGGACAAGAGACCCAGTACTTC.

This clonotype was seen at least ten times. The CDR3 coding sequence is TGTGCCAGCAGCTGGGGGACTAGCGGCACAGATACGCAGTATTTT. It yields the protein CASSWGTSGTDTQYF. The genes are TRBV5-6 and TRBJ2-3, with 10 bases identical to TRBD2. The CDR3 extends over 15 amino acids. Trimming cost V 3 bases and J 1 base; bases outside gene matches: 2. From germline, CDR1 is SGHDT and CDR2 YYEEEE.

V is TRBV24-1 and J is TRBJ1-5, with D uncertain. V was pared by 5 bases and J by 9 bases, with 13 bases between. The CDR3 consists of 13 residues. Germline CDR1 reads KGHDR; CDR2 reads SFDVKD. The CDR3 region is CATSAGGGSPQHF. The DNA for the CDR3 is TGTGCCACCAGTGCCGGAGGCGGTTCGCCCCAGCATTTT.

In this sample, this clonotype turned up a few times. J is TRBJ2-1 and V is TRBV28; D is perhaps TRBD1 (7 bases). Germline V CDR1 and CDR2: MDHEN, SYDVKM. V lost 3 bases and J 7 bases, leaving 13 bases between the germline ends. CDR3 length equals 14 residues. For the CDR3, the DNA is TGTGCCAGCAGTTTCAGGGGGGCGAGGAATGAGCAGTTCTTC. Translation gives CASSFRGARNEQFF.

The rearrangement joins TRBV10-3 to TRBJ2-3; 9 nucleotides align to TRBD1. Trimming took 10 bases from V and 4 from J; bases not matched to a gene: 3. The CDR3 covers 12 residues. In germline, CDR1 is ENHRY, CDR2 SYGVKD. The CDR3 DNA reads TGTGCCACCGGACAGGGGCCAGATACGCAGTATTTT. The encoded protein is CATGQGPDTQYF.

The chain employs TRBV10-3 and TRBJ2-6; D gene unclear. Per germline, CDR1 ENHRY and CDR2 SYGVKD. V gave up 0 bases and J gave up 12 bases, with 3 bases separating them. This CDR3 contains 11 residues. The CDR3 here is CAISESGVLTF. The CDR3 DNA reads as TGTGCCATCAGTGAGTCAGGCGTCCTGACTTTC.

Concerning this clonotype itself: Since no conserved phenylalanine or tryptophan closes the CDR3, a read error is the likely cause. The chain uses TRBV29-1 and TRBJ2-7, with D perhaps assigned TRBD1 or TRBD2 (6 bases each). Germline V gives CDR1 SQVTM, CDR2 ANQGSEA. V lost 5 bases and J lost 3, with 14 bases in between. This CDR3 contains 13 residues. The CDR3 sequence is CSVLVADSYEQYL. Written as DNA, the CDR3 is TGCAGCGTTCTGGTAGCGGACAGCTACGAGCAGTACCTC.

Notes on this clonotype: A much larger clone differs from this one at a single base, so this may be a read error. The chain uses TRBV25-1 and TRBJ2-1, with 11 bases lining up with TRBD2. Per germline, CDR1 MGHDK and CDR2 SYGVNS. CDR3 length equals 15 residues. J was trimmed by 8 bases and V by 5 bases; bases with no gene match: 8. DNA for the CDR3: TGTGCCAGCAGTTTGGTTAGCGGGGGGGTCGATGAGCAGTTCTTC. This encodes CASSLVSGGVDEQFF.

For this clonotype: Relative to the germline gene, one junction end is altered; a read error may explain this. The chain links TRBV29-1 to TRBJ2-5, with D tentatively TRBD2 (5 bases). The CDR3 runs 14 residues. The V gene's germline CDR1 is SQVTM and CDR2 ANQGSEA. CDR3 protein: CSVEGLADMETQYF. CDR3 DNA: TGCAGCGTGGAAGGACTGGCTGATATGGAGACCCAGTACTTC.

This chain joins TRBV2 and TRBJ2-3; D gene uncertain. V was clipped by 1 base and J by 0 bases, with 8 bases between them. CDR1 and CDR2 from the germline V gene are SNHLY and FYNNEI. The CDR3 is 15 amino acids. The CDR3 loop is CASSEGGVSTDTQYF. The CDR3 region has the DNA TGTGCCAGCAGTGAAGGTGGGGTTAGCACAGATACGCAGTATTTT.

This clonotype has at least ten counts. This chain connects TRBV10-3 to TRBJ1-1, with a tentative D call TRBD1 (6 bases). Germline lookup yields CDR1 ENHRY and CDR2 SYGVKD. V lost 2 bases and J 2 bases, leaving 9 bases between the germline ends. CDR3 size: 14 residues. CDR3 region: CAISEEGVNTEAFF. CDR3 DNA sequence: TGTGCCATCAGTGAGGAGGGGGTAAACACTGAAGCTTTCTTT.

This clonotype was observed a few times. The V gene is TRBV10-3, the J gene TRBJ2-7; the D gene is possibly TRBD1 (6 bases). CDR1 is ENHRY and CDR2 is SYGVKD in the germline V gene. Trimming cost V 6 bases and J 3 bases, with 15 bases left between them. The CDR3 totals 14 residues. The CDR3 is CAIRPQGTGYEQYF. In DNA, the CDR3 is TGTGCCATCAGACCACAGGGAACTGGCTACGAGCAGTACTTC.

This clonotype was observed a handful of times. Possible read error: a much larger clone is one base away. This chain joins TRBV30 and TRBJ1-1; the D is unclear. This CDR3 spans 13 amino acids. V dropped 7 bases and J dropped 2 bases, with 14 bases sitting between them. Germline CDR1 is GTSNPN and CDR2 is SVGIG (reference sequence). CDR3 sequence reads: CALNAVSNTEAFF. The DNA for the CDR3 is TGTGCCTTGAATGCCGTCAGTAACACTGAAGCTTTCTTT.

Concerning this clonotype: This could be a read error, since a much larger clone is one nucleotide away. V is TRBV5-4 and J is TRBJ1-4; D unclear. The CDR3 is made up of 13 amino acids. Germline V gene data show CDR1 as SGHNT and CDR2 as YYREEE (reference sequence). The CDR3: CASSLARNEKLLF. In DNA form, the CDR3 reads TGTGCCAGCAGCTTGGCCAGGAATGAAAAACTGCTTTTT. The full variable domain, in which reference TRBV5-4 and TRBJ1-4 provide the parts outside the CDR3, is ETGVTQSPTHLIKTRGQQVTLRCSSQSGHNTVSWYQQALGQGPQFIFQYYREEENGRGNFPPRFSGLQFPNYSSELNVNALELDDSALYLCASSLARNEKLLFGSGTQLSVL.

This chain joins TRBV4-3 and TRBJ2-7, with TRBD1 matching 9 bases. The CDR3 has 15 residues. The V gene's germline CDR1 is LGHNA and CDR2 YSLEER. J gave up 2 bases and V 3 bases, and 5 bases lay outside the gene matches. CDR3 loop: CASSQGGTGTYEQYF. CDR3 DNA: TGCGCCAGCAGCCAGGGGGGGACAGGGACCTACGAGCAGTACTTC.

The table lists this clonotype with many counts. This rearrangement joins TRBV7-9 to TRBJ2-2, with D perhaps given as TRBD1 or TRBD2 (5 bases each). The CDR3 runs to 13 residues. Germline-derived CDR1 and CDR2 are SEHNR and FQNEAQ (reference sequence). V lost 1 base and J lost 6, with 6 bases in between. The CDR3 region is CASSLGGAGELFF. CDR3 in DNA: TGTGCCAGCAGCTTAGGAGGGGCCGGGGAGCTGTTTTTT. Drawing the rest from reference TRBV7-9 and TRBJ2-2, the complete variable domain is DTGVSQNPRHKITKRGQNVTFRCDPISEHNRLYWYRQTLGQGPEFLTYFQNEAQLEKSRLLSDRFSAERPKGSFSTLEIQRTEQGDSAMYLCASSLGGAGELFFGEGSRLTVL.

The CDR3 is CSARDSVSPLHF. In DNA, the CDR3 is TGCAGTGCTAGAGATTCGGTTTCACCCCTCCACTTT. V is TRBV20-1 and J is TRBJ1-6; D unresolved. Trimming took off 0 bases at V and 9 bases at J, with 6 bases between the two ends. Germline V lookup: CDR1 DFQATT, CDR2 SNEGSKA (reference sequence). This CDR3 has 12 amino acids.